This TCR beta chain derives from a study of CD4 T cells in relation to SARS-CoV-2 and coronaviruses. Unexposed donor CD4+ T cells date from about 2011-2018, before the COVID-19 pandemic. Isolation of CD4+ T cells took place after approximately 11 days in culture. Turning to this clone: Its antigen remains unidentified.

Clones were sequenced by immunoSEQ multiplex PCR, and TCRdb holds only the in-frame ones, with some missing. This table holds about 30,000 clones, more than 70% found once. V was pared by 1 base and J by 11 bases, with 9 bases between. CDR1 is SNHLY, CDR2 FYNNEI, per germline. This CDR3 comprises 12 residues. The clonotype comes from a human donor in good health. Sequencing was carried out using CD4+ T cells from PBMCs, cultured in vitro. The V call is TRBV2, the J call TRBJ1-5; possible D gene TRBD1, 5 bases. CDR3 sequence reads: CASSEGAGSQHF. In DNA, the CDR3 is TGTGCCAGCAGTGAAGGGGCAGGGTCCCAGCATTTT.